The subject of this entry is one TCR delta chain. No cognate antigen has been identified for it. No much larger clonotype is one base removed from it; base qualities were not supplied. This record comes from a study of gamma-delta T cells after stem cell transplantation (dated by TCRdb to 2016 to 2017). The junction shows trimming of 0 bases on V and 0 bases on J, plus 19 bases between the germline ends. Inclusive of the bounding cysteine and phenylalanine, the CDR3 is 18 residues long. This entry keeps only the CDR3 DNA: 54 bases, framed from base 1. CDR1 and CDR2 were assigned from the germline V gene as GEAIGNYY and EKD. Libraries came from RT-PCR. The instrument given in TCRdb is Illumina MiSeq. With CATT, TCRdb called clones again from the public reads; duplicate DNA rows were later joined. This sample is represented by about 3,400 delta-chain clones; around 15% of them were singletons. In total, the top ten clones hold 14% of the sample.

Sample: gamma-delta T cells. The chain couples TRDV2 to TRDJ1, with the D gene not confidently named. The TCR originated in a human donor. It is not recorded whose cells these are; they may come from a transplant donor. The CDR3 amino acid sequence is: CACDTIRGGYVNTDKLIF. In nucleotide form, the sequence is TGTGCCTGTGACACCATTCGTGGAGGCTACGTTAACACCGATAAACTCATCTTT.